Below are 12 T cell receptor beta chains sequenced from a single sample in a study of control samples from healthy donors and cancer patients. TCRdb's table, derived via immunoSEQ multiplex PCR, lists solely in-frame clones and lacks some. The sample has 45,000 to 70,000 clones, around 90% seen once. The sequenced sample consisted of PBMCs. The receptors stem from a man aged 25 to 45 with colorectal cancer.

The CDR3 region is CASSHGKNIQYF. In DNA form, the CDR3 reads TGTGCCAGCAGTCACGGCAAAAACATTCAGTACTTC. The genes are TRBV6-2 or TRBV6-3 and TRBJ2-4; D not resolved. Germline values: CDR1 MNHEY, CDR2 SVGEGT. The CDR3 has 12 amino acids. The V end was cut by 5 bases, the J end by 3 bases, with 5 bases between.

The J gene is TRBJ2-1, the V gene TRBV6-6; D might be TRBD1 (6 bases). The CDR3 has 17 amino acids. CDR1 is MNHNY, CDR2 SVGAGI, per germline (reference sequence). V lost 5 bases to trimming and J lost 0 bases, with 17 bases between them. The DNA of the CDR3 is TGTGCCAGCAGTCCAACGGGACAAAGATTCTCCTACAATGAGCAGTTCTTC. Translating it yields CASSPTGQRFSYNEQFF.

This rearrangement joins TRBV27 to TRBJ1-6, with a weak D call TRBD1 (6 bases). The ends were cut back, 1 base at V and 8 bases at J, with 15 bases in the middle. Germline-derived CDR1 and CDR2 are MNHEY and SMNVEV (reference sequence). CDR3 length: 16 amino acids. CDR3: CASSLLEGGADSPLHF. CDR3 nucleotides: TGTGCCAGCAGTTTATTAGAGGGGGGGGCTGATTCACCCCTCCACTTT.

The chain combines TRBV19 with TRBJ1-1; 9 bases align to TRBD1. The trim removed 6 bases at V and 8 bases at J, leaving 10 bases unmatched. CDR3 length equals 14 residues. Per germline, CDR1 LNHDA and CDR2 SQIVND (reference sequence). CDR3 sequence (DNA): TGTGCCAGTAGAAGGGACAGGGTATCCGCGGAAGCTTTCTTT. Protein product: CASRRDRVSAEAFF.

The rearrangement uses TRBV12-5 and TRBJ1-5; perhaps TRBD1 as D (6 bases). The germline gives CDR1 LGHNT, CDR2 FRNRAP. The CDR3 is made up of 20 amino acids. The V end lost 0 bases, the J end lost 0 bases, and 21 bases lay between the germline ends. The CDR3 DNA sequence: TGTGCTAGTGGTTTGGTAGTGGAAGAGGGGGGTTCGTATAGCAATCAGCCCCAGCATTTT. This gives the protein CASGLVVEEGGSYSNQPQHF.

The CDR3: CAWSALTGLNQPQHF. The CDR3 bases are TGTGCCTGGAGCGCCCTGACAGGGCTCAATCAGCCCCAGCATTTT. The chain has TRBV30 and TRBJ1-5; 7 positions agree with TRBD1. Germline V lookup: CDR1 GTSNPN, CDR2 SVGIG (reference sequence). V was pared by 3 bases and J by 3 bases, with 8 bases of the junction left unmatched. This CDR3 has 15 residues.

The CDR3 sequence is CASRGTSGAYTDTQYF. CDR3 DNA sequence: TGTGCCAGTAGGGGGACTAGCGGTGCCTACACAGATACGCAGTATTTT. The chain has TRBV19 and TRBJ2-3, with TRBD2 matching over 11 bases. V shed 6 bases, J shed 2 bases, and the junction held 7 bases outside the gene matches. The germline CDR1 and CDR2 sequences are LNHDA and SQIVND (reference sequence). There are 16 residues in the CDR3. The variable domain in full, completed from reference TRBV19 and TRBJ2-3, reads DGGITQSPKYLFRKEGQNVTLSCEQNLNHDAMYWYRQDPGQGLRLIYYSQIVNDFQKGDIAEGYSVSREKKESFPLTVTSAQKNPTAFYLCASRGTSGAYTDTQYFGPGTRLTVL.

The gene calls are TRBV5-1 and TRBJ1-4; tentatively, D is TRBD1 (6 bases). Trimming shortened V by 0 bases and J by 2 bases, and 11 bases separated the two germline ends. The CDR3 runs to 16 residues. The germline V gene has CDR1 SGHRS and CDR2 YFSETQ. The CDR3 protein is CASSLAGGSTNEKLFF. The CDR3 DNA sequence: TGCGCCAGCAGCTTGGCTGGGGGCTCTACTAATGAAAAACTGTTTTTT. Using reference TRBV5-1 and TRBJ1-4 for the parts outside the CDR3, the full variable domain is KAGVTQTPRYLIKTRGQQVTLSCSPISGHRSVSWYQQTPGQGLQFLFEYFSETQRNKGNFPGRFSGRQFSNSRSEMNVSTLELGDSALYLCASSLAGGSTNEKLFFGSGTQLSVL.

The chain couples TRBV13 to TRBJ2-2; 12 nucleotides align to TRBD2. Trimming at V came to 1 base and at J to 2 bases, leaving 5 bases not matched to a gene. This CDR3 has 18 residues. Germline CDR1 PRHDT, CDR2 FYEKMQ (reference sequence). In nucleotides, the CDR3 is TGTGCCAGCAGCTTAGAAGGACTAGCGGGGAGCAACACCGGGGAGCTGTTTTTT. It codes for CASSLEGLAGSNTGELFF.

The gene calls are TRBV6-5 and TRBJ2-5; no reliable D call. Trimming cost V 0 bases and J 3 bases, with 14 bases left between them. The CDR3 is made up of 16 amino acids. Germline V gene lookup returns CDR1 MNHEY and CDR2 SVGAGI. The CDR3 DNA sequence: TGTGCCAGCAGTTACTCCCCTCTCGGGCTGGAAGAGACCCAGTACTTC. It specifies CASSYSPLGLEETQYF.

The V gene is TRBV7-2, the J gene TRBJ2-2; TRBD2 is a possible D gene (5 bases). Germline-derived CDR1 and CDR2 are SGHTA and FQGNSA. This CDR3 spans 15 amino acids. Trimming took off 5 bases at V and 4 bases at J, with 14 bases between the two ends. The CDR3, as DNA: TGTGCCAGCAGCCCCCCGGGTCGGGGCACCGGGGAGCTGTTTTTT. This translates into CASSPPGRGTGELFF.

The chain carries TRBV7-2 and TRBJ1-3; D is uncertain. The CDR3 has 12 residues. Between the trimmed V and J ends, which lost 5 bases and 6 bases, there was a span of 8 bases. Germline V gene data show CDR1 as SGHTA and CDR2 as FQGNSA. The CDR3 here is CASSLTTNTIYF. The CDR3 DNA is TGTGCCAGCAGCCTTACAACAAACACCATATATTTT.